These 27 T cell receptor beta chains were sequenced from one sample in a study of T-cell reconstitution after alpha-beta-depleted transplantation in children. A library of TCRbeta sequences, prepared with unique molecular identifiers, was generated. TCRdb redid the calling of the PCR reads with MiXCR, one entry per CDR3 protein. The table shows roughly 160,000 distinct CDR3 sequences, with over 8.5% occurring only once. Here the sequenced sample was PBMCs, taken before TCRalphabeta/CD19-depleted stem cell transplant. The origin of the receptors is a boy under 10 years old with acute myeloid leukemia, due to receive a stem cell transplant.

This clonotype was recorded at least ten times. The genes are TRBV4-1 and TRBJ2-3, with D perhaps matching TRBD2 (5 bases). The ends were cut back, 0 bases at V and 6 bases at J, with 13 bases in the middle. Germline values: CDR1 MGHRA, CDR2 YSYEKL. CDR3 length: 15 amino acids. CDR3 nucleotide sequence: TGCGCCAGCAGCCAAGAACGAGCGGCGGGTGATACGCAGTATTTT. Its translation: CASSQERAAGDTQYF.

This chain joins TRBV20-1 and TRBJ1-6, with 7 bases that match TRBD1. J lost 4 bases, V lost 3 bases, and 3 bases had no gene match. There are 14 residues in the CDR3. CDR1 and CDR2 (germline): DFQATT, SNEGSKA (reference sequence). Here the CDR3 reads CSARRDRYNSPLHF. The CDR3 DNA reads TGCAGTGCTAGGCGGGACAGATATAATTCACCCCTCCACTTT.

This clonotype has at least ten counts. The J gene is TRBJ2-1, the V gene TRBV4-2, with a weak D call TRBD1 (6 bases). V shed 3 bases and J shed 13 bases, with 13 bases lying between them. The germline gives CDR1 LGHNA, CDR2 YNFKEQ. The CDR3 contains 12 residues. The CDR3 loop reads CASSQPRDTQFF. The CDR3 DNA sequence: TGTGCCAGCAGCCAGCCTCGGGACACCCAGTTCTTC.

The sample holds many counts of this clonotype. This chain joins TRBV20-1 and TRBJ2-1; weak D call: TRBD1 (5 bases). Germline assignment: CDR1 DFQATT and CDR2 SNEGSKA (reference sequence). CDR3 length equals 15 residues. V was trimmed by 0 bases and J by 3 bases, leaving 12 bases between them. The CDR3 loop is CSARDPQAHYNEQFF. The CDR3 coding sequence is TGCAGTGCTAGAGATCCACAGGCCCACTACAATGAGCAGTTCTTC.

This clonotype was picked up many times. This sequence joins TRBV27 and TRBJ2-1, with a weak D call TRBD1 (5 bases). V was shortened by 3 bases and J by 7 bases, with 10 bases between the two germline ends. This CDR3 is built from 13 residues. The germline CDR1 and CDR2 sequences are MNHEY and SMNVEV (reference sequence). CDR3 sequence reads: CASSFSGLNEQFF. The CDR3 coding sequence is TGTGCCAGCAGTTTCTCAGGGTTGAATGAGCAGTTCTTC.

This clonotype was detected ten times or more. The chain employs TRBV6-2 or TRBV6-3 and TRBJ1-1; D is unclear. In germline, CDR1 is MNHEY, CDR2 SVGEGT. This CDR3 comprises 11 residues. CDR3 in DNA: TGTGCGGACGGTTCTGGCACTGAAGCTTTCTTT. Translated, it gives CADGSGTEAFF.

V is TRBV7-2 and J is TRBJ2-5, with D possibly TRBD2 on 5 matching bases. CDR3 size: 15 residues. V lost 1 base, J lost 2 bases, and 11 bases lay in between. Per germline, CDR1 SGHTA and CDR2 FQGNSA. DNA for the CDR3: TGTGCCAGCAGCTTAGGAGGGAAGGGTCAAGAGACCCAGTACTTC. Its translation: CASSLGGKGQETQYF. The entire variable domain, with the rest obtained from reference TRBV7-2 and TRBJ2-5, is as follows: GAGVSQSPSNKVTEKGKDVELRCDPISGHTALYWYRQSLGQGLEFLIYFQGNSAPDKSGLPSDRFSAERTGGSVSTLTIQRTQQEDSAVYLCASSLGGKGQETQYFGPGTRLLVL.

The chain uses TRBV6-1 and TRBJ2-1, with 10 bases matching TRBD2. The V gene's germline CDR1 is MNHNS and CDR2 SASEGT. This CDR3 spans 14 amino acids. The V and J ends lost 7 bases and 7 bases, in that order; junction bases with no gene match: 7. CDR3 in DNA: TGTGCCAGCACCCAGCGGGAGGGCCGGAATGAGCAGTTCTTC. This translates into CASTQREGRNEQFF.

This clonotype was seen ten or more times. The chain has TRBV30 and TRBJ2-6, with no clear D. Trimming took 4 bases from V and 2 from J, leaving 6 bases between them. The CDR3 runs 13 residues. Germline CDR1 is GTSNPN and CDR2 is SVGIG (reference sequence). CDR3 sequence: CAWMGTGANVLTF. The CDR3 bases are TGTGCCTGGATGGGGACTGGGGCCAACGTCCTGACTTTC.

There are many counts of this clonotype. The rearrangement joins TRBV12-3 or TRBV12-4 to TRBJ1-5; no definite D call. Trimming removed 5 bases at V and 1 base at J, with 15 bases between. This CDR3 contains 16 residues. The CDR3 coding sequence is TGTGCCAGCAGTCCAGGCATTACCCGGAGCAATCAGCCCCAGCATTTT. Encoded protein: CASSPGITRSNQPQHF.

This clonotype was seen only a few times. The chain has TRBV24-1 and TRBJ2-6; 9 bases are shared with TRBD1. Germline V gene lookup returns CDR1 KGHDR and CDR2 SFDVKD. The CDR3 is 23 residues long. The CDR3 DNA reads as TGTGCGGCCAGTGATTTGTCGTACCAGGCCGGGACAGGGTCGCCCTCTGGGGCCAACGTCCTGACTTTC. This encodes CAASDLSYQAGTGSPSGANVLTF.

Many counts were recorded for this clonotype. The rearrangement links TRBV6-1 to TRBJ2-1; D may be TRBD1 (6 bases). The CDR3 contains 15 residues. Germline V lookup: CDR1 MNHNS, CDR2 SASEGT. Trimming removed 6 bases at V and 6 bases at J, with 18 bases between. CDR3 nucleotide sequence: TGTGCCAGCAGATCAGACAGGCTGCCCCCCAATGAGCAGTTCTTC. This translates into CASRSDRLPPNEQFF.

The CDR3 sequence: CASSFAQRDYNNEQFF. CDR3 bases: TGTGCCAGCAGTTTTGCCCAGCGGGATTACAACAATGAGCAGTTCTTC. The chain employs TRBV28 and TRBJ2-1, with TRBD2 identical over 7 bases. Per germline, CDR1 MDHEN and CDR2 SYDVKM. This CDR3 contains 16 residues. Trimming took 3 bases from V and 5 from J; bases not matched to a gene: 10.

This clonotype was counted ten times or more. This chain joins TRBV3-1 and TRBJ1-1, with no clear D. The V and J ends lost 2 bases and 6 bases respectively, with 10 bases between them. CDR1 is LGHDT and CDR2 is YNNKEL in the germline V gene (reference sequence). The CDR3 consists of 13 residues. The chain's CDR3 is CASSQRGMPEAFF. The CDR3 nucleotides are TGTGCCAGCAGCCAACGGGGAATGCCTGAAGCTTTCTTT.

Ten or more counts support this clonotype. The chain joins TRBV29-1 to TRBJ2-2, with a possible D match to TRBD2 (5 bases). V lost 7 bases, J lost 3 bases, and 9 bases lay in between. The CDR3 totals 12 residues. Germline V gives CDR1 SQVTM, CDR2 ANQGSEA. The CDR3 DNA reads as TGCAGCGCCGGGATGGACACCGGGGAGCTGTTTTTT. Translated: CSAGMDTGELFF.

At least ten counts were recorded for this clonotype. V usage is TRBV28 and J usage is TRBJ2-7, with D uncertain. Between the trimmed V and J ends, which lost 3 bases and 4 bases, there was a span of 13 bases. The length of the CDR3 is 14 residues. CDR1 is MDHEN and CDR2 is SYDVKM in the germline V gene. CDR3 loop: CASSFGSKGYEQYF. Here the CDR3 DNA reads TGTGCCAGCAGTTTTGGCTCGAAGGGATACGAGCAGTACTTC.

In its sample, this clonotype was seen many times. This chain uses TRBV21-1 with TRBJ2-7; the table's TRBD1 call for D was not verified on the DNA. TRBV21-1 is designated a pseudogene. The CDR3 is made up of 15 amino acids. For the CDR3, the DNA is TGTGCCAGCAGCAAAGGCGGGCCACCCCCGGGCGAGCAGTACGTC. This codes for CASSKGGPPPGEQYV.

This clonotype was observed at least ten times. V is TRBV20-1 and J is TRBJ2-1, with 11 nucleotides matching TRBD2. This CDR3 is built from 16 residues. Germline CDR1 and CDR2: DFQATT and SNEGSKA (reference sequence). With 4 bases clipped from V and 4 bases from J, the junction kept 9 bases outside the gene matches. This chain's CDR3 is CSAIHYLAGGYNEQFF. The CDR3 DNA reads as TGCAGTGCTATCCACTACCTAGCGGGGGGTTACAATGAGCAGTTCTTC.

This clonotype was seen at least ten times. The chain joins TRBV12-3 or TRBV12-4 to TRBJ2-7, with D possibly matching TRBD2 (5 bases). CDR3 length: 12 amino acids. V lost 3 bases and J lost 6, with 9 bases in between. The DNA for the CDR3 is TGTGCCAGCAGTTTGCGACTATTCGAGCAGTACTTC. Its translation is CASSLRLFEQYF.

This clonotype showed up many times. This chain links TRBV28 with TRBJ1-1; TRBD1 matches 9 bases. With V trimmed by 6 bases and J by 4 bases, 21 bases remained unmatched. CDR3 length: 19 amino acids. Germline lookup yields CDR1 MDHEN and CDR2 SYDVKM. CDR3 sequence: CASSRMSLARDRESTEAFF. CDR3 DNA: TGTGCCAGCAGCCGTATGTCCCTGGCCCGGGACAGGGAGTCCACTGAAGCTTTCTTT.

This clonotype showed up many times. The rearrangement joins TRBV5-1 to TRBJ1-2, with D perhaps matching TRBD1 (5 bases). This CDR3 region has 14 residues. Germline lookup yields CDR1 SGHRS and CDR2 YFSETQ. The germline V and J ends were trimmed by 5 bases and 2 bases, with 13 bases remaining between them. CDR3 in amino acids: CASSPQQDNYGYTF. The CDR3 coding sequence is TGCGCCAGCAGTCCACAACAGGACAACTATGGCTACACCTTC.

This clonotype appeared many times. The V gene is TRBV11-2, the J gene TRBJ2-4, with 9 positions matching TRBD2. Looked up from germline, CDR1 is SGHAT and CDR2 is FQNNGV. This CDR3 has 15 amino acids. J gave up 7 bases and V 0 bases, and 4 bases lay outside the gene matches. CDR3 region: CASSLDGLARNIQYF. The CDR3, as DNA: TGTGCCAGCAGCTTAGATGGACTAGCGAGGAACATTCAGTACTTC.

This clonotype came up many times. The rearrangement uses TRBV5-1 and TRBJ2-3, with D possibly TRBD2 on 6 matching bases. The CDR3 length is 16 residues. Germline CDR1 reads SGHRS; CDR2 reads YFSETQ. Trimming cost V 4 bases and J 3 bases, with 18 bases left between them. Written as DNA, the CDR3 is TGCGCCAGCAGCCCCTGGGGGGATCCGAGGACAGATACGCAGTATTTT. Translating it yields CASSPWGDPRTDTQYF.

This clonotype was counted only a few times. The V gene is TRBV12-3 or TRBV12-4, the J gene TRBJ1-6; D gene ambiguous. The CDR3 is made up of 16 amino acids. V lost 6 bases and J lost 0, with 12 bases in between. The CDR3 coding sequence is TGTGCCAGCAGCTCGAGCCTAAGCTCCTATAATTCACCCCTCCACTTT. This gives the protein CASSSSLSSYNSPLHF.

This clonotype was seen repeatedly, ten times or more. The chain couples TRBV15 to TRBJ1-5, with a possible D match to TRBD1 (6 bases). The CDR3 totals 13 residues. Trimming took 6 bases from V and 4 from J, leaving 10 bases between them. Germline V gene data show CDR1 as LNHNV and CDR2 as YYDKDF (reference sequence). The CDR3 nucleotides read TGTGCCACCAGAAGGGGGGAAAATCAGCCCCAGCATTTT. Translation gives CATRRGENQPQHF.

This clonotype occurred many times. The chain recombines TRBV20-1 with TRBJ2-3, with a possible D match to TRBD2 (6 bases). CDR1 is DFQATT, CDR2 SNEGSKA, per germline (reference sequence). This CDR3 comprises 14 residues. Trimming took off 2 bases at V and 4 bases at J, with 13 bases between the two ends. CDR3 DNA: TGCAGTGCTAGACCCCCGACTAGTGCAGATACGCAGTATTTT. Protein: CSARPPTSADTQYF.

As for this clonotype: A clone one base away is much larger, so this may be a read error. The chain employs TRBV6-1 and TRBJ2-3, with 7 nucleotides matching TRBD2. CDR1 is MNHNS and CDR2 is SASEGT in the germline V gene. V lost 6 bases, J lost 6 bases, and 6 bases stayed unmatched. The CDR3 runs to 13 residues. The CDR3 spells CASSELGGDTQYF. The DNA for the CDR3 is TGTGCCAGCAGCGAGTTGGGGGGGGATACGCAGTATTTT.